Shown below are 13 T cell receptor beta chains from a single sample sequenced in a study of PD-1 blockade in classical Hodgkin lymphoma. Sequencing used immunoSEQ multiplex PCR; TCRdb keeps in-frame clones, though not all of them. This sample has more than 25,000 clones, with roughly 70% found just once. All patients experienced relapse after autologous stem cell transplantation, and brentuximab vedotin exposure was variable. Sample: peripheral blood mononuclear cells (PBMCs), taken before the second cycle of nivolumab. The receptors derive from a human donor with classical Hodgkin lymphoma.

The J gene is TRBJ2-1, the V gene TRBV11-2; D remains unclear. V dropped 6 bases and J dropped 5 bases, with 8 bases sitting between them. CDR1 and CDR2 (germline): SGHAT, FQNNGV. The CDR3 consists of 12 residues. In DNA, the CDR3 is TGTGCCAGCAGACTTAGGGACAATGAGCAGTTCTTC. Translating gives CASRLRDNEQFF.

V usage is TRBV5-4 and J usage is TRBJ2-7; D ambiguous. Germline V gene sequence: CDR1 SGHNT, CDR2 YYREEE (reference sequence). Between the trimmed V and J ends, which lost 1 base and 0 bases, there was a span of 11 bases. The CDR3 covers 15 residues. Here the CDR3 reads CASSLTGPSSYEQYF. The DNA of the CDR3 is TGTGCCAGCAGCTTGACGGGTCCGAGCTCCTACGAGCAGTACTTC.

The CDR3 is CASSPLGGAGQPQHF. CDR3 nucleotide sequence: TGTGCCAGCAGCCCGCTCGGGGGGGCAGGGCAGCCCCAGCATTTT. The chain combines TRBV6-6 with TRBJ1-5, with a tentative D call TRBD1 (6 bases). The CDR3 length is 15 residues. The germline V and J ends were trimmed by 6 bases and 7 bases, with 19 bases remaining between them. Germline CDR1 is MNHNY and CDR2 is SVGAGI (reference sequence).

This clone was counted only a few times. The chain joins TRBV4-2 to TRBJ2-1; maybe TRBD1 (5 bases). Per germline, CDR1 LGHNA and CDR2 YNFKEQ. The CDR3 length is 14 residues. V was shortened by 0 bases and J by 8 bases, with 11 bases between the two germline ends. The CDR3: CASSQDGARDEQFF. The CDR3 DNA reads TGTGCCAGCAGCCAAGATGGGGCTAGGGATGAGCAGTTCTTC.

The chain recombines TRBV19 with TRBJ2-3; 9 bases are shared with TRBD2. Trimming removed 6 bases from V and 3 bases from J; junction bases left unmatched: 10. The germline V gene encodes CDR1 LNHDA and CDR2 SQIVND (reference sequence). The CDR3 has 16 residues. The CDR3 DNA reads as TGTGCCAGTAGGATCGGACGCGGGAGGGCTACAGATACGCAGTATTTT. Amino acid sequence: CASRIGRGRATDTQYF.

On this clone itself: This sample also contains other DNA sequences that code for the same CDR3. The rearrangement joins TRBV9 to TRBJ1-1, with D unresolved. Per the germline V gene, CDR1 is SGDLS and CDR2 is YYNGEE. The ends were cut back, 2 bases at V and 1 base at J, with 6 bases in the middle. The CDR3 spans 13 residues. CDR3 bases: TGTGCCAGCAGCGTGTCACAGAACACTGAAGCTTTCTTT. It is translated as CASSVSQNTEAFF. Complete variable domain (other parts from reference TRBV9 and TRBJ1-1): DSGVTQTPKHLITATGQRVTLRCSPRSGDLSVYWYQQSLDQGLQFLIQYYNGEERAKGNILERFSAQQFPDLHSELNLSSLELGDSALYFCASSVSQNTEAFFGQGTRLTVV.

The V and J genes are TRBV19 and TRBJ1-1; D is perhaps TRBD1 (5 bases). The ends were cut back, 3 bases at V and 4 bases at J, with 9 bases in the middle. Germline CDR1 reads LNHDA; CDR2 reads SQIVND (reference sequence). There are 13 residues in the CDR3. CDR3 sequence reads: CASSIGGTTEAFF. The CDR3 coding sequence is TGTGCCAGTAGTATTGGGGGGACCACTGAAGCTTTCTTT.

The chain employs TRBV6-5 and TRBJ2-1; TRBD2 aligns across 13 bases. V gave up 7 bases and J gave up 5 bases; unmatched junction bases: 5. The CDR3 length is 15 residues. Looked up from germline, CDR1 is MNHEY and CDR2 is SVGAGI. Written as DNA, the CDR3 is TGTGCCAGCATCGGACTAGCGGGAGTGAACAATGAGCAGTTCTTC. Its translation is CASIGLAGVNNEQFF.

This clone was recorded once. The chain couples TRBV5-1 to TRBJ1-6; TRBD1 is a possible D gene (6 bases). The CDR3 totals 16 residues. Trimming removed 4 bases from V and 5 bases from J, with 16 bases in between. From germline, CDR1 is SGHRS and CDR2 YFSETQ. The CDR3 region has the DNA TGCGCCAGCAGCCTGTGGACAGAACCAAATAATTCACCCCTCCACTTT. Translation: CASSLWTEPNNSPLHF.

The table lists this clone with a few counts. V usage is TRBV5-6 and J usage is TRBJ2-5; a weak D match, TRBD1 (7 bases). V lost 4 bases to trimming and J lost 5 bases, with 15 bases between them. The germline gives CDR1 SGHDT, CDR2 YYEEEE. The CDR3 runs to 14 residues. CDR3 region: CASSPQGRWETQYF. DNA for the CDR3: TGTGCCAGCAGCCCACAGGGGAGGTGGGAGACCCAGTACTTC. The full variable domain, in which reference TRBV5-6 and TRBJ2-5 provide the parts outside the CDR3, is DAGVTQSPTHLIKTRGQQVTLRCSPKSGHDTVSWYQQALGQGPQFIFQYYEEEERQRGNFPDRFSGHQFPNYSSELNVNALLLGDSALYLCASSPQGRWETQYFGPGTRLLVL.

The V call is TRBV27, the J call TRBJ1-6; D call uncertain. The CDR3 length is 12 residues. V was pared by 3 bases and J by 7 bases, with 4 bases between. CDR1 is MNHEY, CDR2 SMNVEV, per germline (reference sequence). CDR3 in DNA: TGTGCCAGCAGTTTCGTCAATTCACCCCTCCACTTT. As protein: CASSFVNSPLHF.

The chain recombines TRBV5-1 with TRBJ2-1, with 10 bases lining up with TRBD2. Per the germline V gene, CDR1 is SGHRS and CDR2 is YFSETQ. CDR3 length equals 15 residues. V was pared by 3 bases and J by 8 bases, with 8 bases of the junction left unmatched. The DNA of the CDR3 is TGCGCCAGCAGCTATTCTAGCGGGGGTTTGTATGAGCAGTTCTTC. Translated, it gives CASSYSSGGLYEQFF.

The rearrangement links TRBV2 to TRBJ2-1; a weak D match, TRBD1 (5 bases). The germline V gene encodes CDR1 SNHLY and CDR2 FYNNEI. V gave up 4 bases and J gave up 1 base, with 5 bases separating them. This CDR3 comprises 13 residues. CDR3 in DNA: TGTGCCAGCAGTGGGACATCCTACAATGAGCAGTTCTTC. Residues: CASSGTSYNEQFF.